Each of the 18 T cell receptor beta chains below was sequenced from the same sample in a study of molecular identifiers for immune sequencing clone quantification. Using its own MiXCR run on the PCR reads, TCRdb lists one record per CDR3 protein. The sample consists of about 630,000 distinct CDR3 sequences, less than 30% of them appearing once. Sequenced: naive CD8+ T cells from blood, with Jurkat cell RNA spiked in. Subset given: FACS-sorted CD8+CD4-CCR7+CD45RA+ naive T cells. The receptors were gathered from a human donor in good health. Some libraries in this study had Jurkat cell RNA spiked in.

The chain carries TRBV4-1 and TRBJ1-2; D is uncertain. This CDR3 spans 16 amino acids. Germline values: CDR1 MGHRA, CDR2 YSYEKL. V lost 1 base and J 4 bases, leaving 16 bases between the germline ends. The CDR3 spells CASSQVREGRSYGYTF. The DNA for the CDR3 is TGCGCCAGCAGCCAAGTGCGGGAGGGCCGCTCCTATGGCTACACCTTC.

The table lists this clonotype with many counts. V gene TRBV5-4 combines with J gene TRBJ2-5; TRBD1 matches 10 bases. This CDR3 comprises 15 residues. Germline CDR1 is SGHNT and CDR2 is YYREEE (reference sequence). V lost 4 bases, J lost 3 bases, and 6 bases stayed unmatched. CDR3 bases: TGTGCCAGCAGCGATACGACAGGGGGCGAAGAGACCCAGTACTTC. It codes for CASSDTTGGEETQYF. The variable domain in full, with the rest retrieved from reference TRBV5-4 and TRBJ2-5, is ETGVTQSPTHLIKTRGQQVTLRCSSQSGHNTVSWYQQALGQGPQFIFQYYREEENGRGNFPPRFSGLQFPNYSSELNVNALELDDSALYLCASSDTTGGEETQYFGPGTRLLVL.

This rearrangement joins TRBV20-1 to TRBJ2-7, with D perhaps matching TRBD2 (6 bases). Trimming removed 1 base from V and 1 base from J, with 14 bases in between. Germline assignment: CDR1 DFQATT and CDR2 SNEGSKA (reference sequence). The CDR3 sequence is 15 residues long. As DNA, the CDR3 is TGCAGTGCTAGAGGCGAAGGGACTCCTTCCTACGAGCAGTACTTC. Residues: CSARGEGTPSYEQYF.

Only a few counts were recorded for this clonotype. The CDR3: CASSLRGGIIHEQYF. The DNA of the CDR3 is TGTGCCAGCAGTTTACGCGGCGGGATAATCCACGAGCAGTACTTC. V usage is TRBV28 and J usage is TRBJ2-7; TRBD2 might be the D (6 bases). Germline CDR1 is MDHEN and CDR2 is SYDVKM. V was pared by 2 bases and J by 5 bases, with 16 bases between. The CDR3 extends over 15 amino acids.

The chain combines TRBV5-1 with TRBJ2-7; tentative D call: TRBD1 (5 bases). There are 15 residues in the CDR3. Germline-derived CDR1 and CDR2 are SGHRS and YFSETQ. The V end was cut by 0 bases, the J end by 3 bases, with 13 bases between. CDR3 nucleotide sequence: TGCGCCAGCAGCTTGGAACAGGCTCTGCACTACGAGCAGTACTTC. Its protein is CASSLEQALHYEQYF.

This clonotype is a singleton in its sample. The chain joins TRBV30 to TRBJ1-1, with 7 bases aligning to TRBD1. CDR3 size: 14 residues. Germline CDR1 GTSNPN, CDR2 SVGIG (reference sequence). Trimming took 1 base from V and 3 from J; bases not matched to a gene: 5. In DNA form, the CDR3 reads TGTGCCTGGAGTGCCGCAGGGGGGGACACTGAAGCTTTCTTT. Its translation: CAWSAAGGDTEAFF. The variable domain in full, completed from reference TRBV30 and TRBJ1-1, reads SQTIHQWPATLVQPVGSPLSLECTVEGTSNPNLYWYRQAAGRGLQLLFYSVGIGQISSEVPQNLSASRPQDRQFILSSKKLLLSDSGFYLCAWSAAGGDTEAFFGQGTRLTVV.

Comments on this clonotype: With a much larger clone just one base away, this may be a read error. J is TRBJ1-1 and V is TRBV19; D is unclear. Looked up from germline, CDR1 is LNHDA and CDR2 is SQIVND (reference sequence). The CDR3 spans 14 residues. The CDR3 nucleotides are TGTGCCAGTAGTATCGGGGTGGGAGCCACTGAAGCTCTCTTT. Its translation: CASSIGVGATEALF. Combining the CDR3 with reference TRBV19 and TRBJ1-1 gives the whole variable domain DGGITQSPKYLFRKEGQNVTLSCEQNLNHDAMYWYRQDPGQGLRLIYYSQIVNDFQKGDIAEGYSVSREKKESFPLTVTSAQKNPTAFYLCASSIGVGATEALFGQGTRLTVV.

Comments on this clonotype: A much larger clone is a single base away; this may be a read error. The J gene is TRBJ2-7, the V gene TRBV9; weak D call: TRBD1 (5 bases). The CDR3 consists of 12 residues. Looked up from germline, CDR1 is SGDLS and CDR2 is YYNGEE. Here the CDR3 DNA reads TGTGCCAGCAGCGCCGACAGTTTCGAGCGGTACTTC. Translated: CASSADSFERYF.

This chain links TRBV27 with TRBJ1-5, with D perhaps matching TRBD1 (5 bases). The CDR3 has 12 residues. Per germline, CDR1 MNHEY and CDR2 SMNVEV (reference sequence). V was trimmed by 8 bases and J by 4 bases, leaving 9 bases between them. The CDR3 DNA reads as TGTGCCAGCGGACATGGAAATCAGCCCCAGCATTTT. The encoded protein is CASGHGNQPQHF.

This chain uses TRBV20-1 with TRBJ1-4, with D unclear. Between the trimmed V and J ends, which lost 3 bases and 5 bases, there was a span of 19 bases. Germline loops: CDR1 DFQATT, CDR2 SNEGSKA (reference sequence). The CDR3 consists of 16 residues. CDR3 nucleotide sequence: TGCAGTGCTAGTAGGGCGATGACACACGCAAATGAAAAACTGTTTTTT. Translating it yields CSASRAMTHANEKLFF.

As for this clonotype: Since a much larger clone is just one base distant, this may be a read error. In DNA, the CDR3 is TGTGCCAGCAGTATTACTACAAATACGCGGTATTTT. It specifies CASSITTNTRYF. The V and J genes are TRBV12-3 or TRBV12-4 and TRBJ2-3, with unresolved D. CDR3 length: 12 amino acids.

This clonotype was seen at least ten times. As DNA, the CDR3 is TGTGCCAGCAGCGATGACTGGGCCAGCACAGATACGCAGTATTTT. Its protein is CASSDDWASTDTQYF. This sequence joins TRBV9 and TRBJ2-3; no clear D gene. Germline V gene data show CDR1 as SGDLS and CDR2 as YYNGEE. The CDR3 has 15 amino acids. Trimming cost V 3 bases and J 0 bases, with 11 bases left between them.

A remark on this clonotype: At one end, the junction sequence differs from germline, possibly due to a read error. The V gene is TRBV12-3 or TRBV12-4, the J gene TRBJ1-2; possible D gene TRBD1, 5 bases. The CDR3 covers 13 residues. CDR3 in amino acids: CATKGIPNYAYTF. DNA for the CDR3: TGTGCTACTAAGGGGATTCCTAACTATGCCTACACCTTC.

This clonotype was seen at least ten times. The chain recombines TRBV20-1 with TRBJ2-2, with a tentative D call TRBD1 (5 bases). The CDR3 is made up of 15 amino acids. Trimming left V 0 bases short and J 2 bases short, with 10 bases between. The V gene's germline CDR1 is DFQATT and CDR2 SNEGSKA (reference sequence). CDR3 in DNA: TGCAGTGCTAGAGATAAGACAGTAAACACCGGGGAGCTGTTTTTT. Protein: CSARDKTVNTGELFF.

On this clonotype itself: Since a much larger clone is just one base distant, this may be a read error. This rearrangement joins TRBV4-1 to TRBJ2-7; possible D gene TRBD2, 6 bases. The CDR3 runs to 15 residues. With 0 bases removed from V and 5 bases from J, the gap between germline ends came to 14 bases. Germline loops: CDR1 MGHRA, CDR2 YSYEKL. The CDR3 reads CASSQDLTRGDEQYF. The CDR3 region has the DNA TGCGCCAGCAGCCAAGATTTGACGCGGGGCGACGAGCAGTACTTC.

Only a few counts were recorded for this clonotype. This chain joins TRBV4-3 and TRBJ2-7; 7 bases agree with TRBD1. Trimming removed 0 bases from V and 4 bases from J; junction bases left unmatched: 9. The CDR3 totals 16 residues. Germline values: CDR1 LGHNA, CDR2 YSLEER. The CDR3 DNA reads as TGCGCCAGCAGCCAAGAGGGGCCAGGGGGAAGGTACGAGCAGTACTTC. Its protein is CASSQEGPGGRYEQYF.

This clonotype was recorded many times. J is TRBJ2-7 and V is TRBV28; 7 nucleotides agree with TRBD2. Germline values: CDR1 MDHEN, CDR2 SYDVKM. V trimming: 2 bases; J trimming: 3 bases; junction bases outside the gene matches: 4. The CDR3 has 14 residues. The CDR3 protein is CASSLSSGYYEQYF. CDR3 sequence (DNA): TGTGCCAGCAGTTTAAGTAGCGGGTACTACGAGCAGTACTTC.

Turning to this clonotype: A much more abundant neighbour one base away suggests this may be a read error. CDR3 protein: CASRYPGPVQYF. The CDR3 DNA reads TGTGCCAGTAGATACCCGGGACCCGTGCAGTACTTC. V gene TRBV19 combines with J gene TRBJ2-5; D possibly uses TRBD1 or TRBD2 (5 bases each). Trimming cost V 6 bases and J 11 bases, with 16 bases left between them. The germline CDR1 and CDR2 sequences are LNHDA and SQIVND (reference sequence). The CDR3 loop spans 12 amino acids.